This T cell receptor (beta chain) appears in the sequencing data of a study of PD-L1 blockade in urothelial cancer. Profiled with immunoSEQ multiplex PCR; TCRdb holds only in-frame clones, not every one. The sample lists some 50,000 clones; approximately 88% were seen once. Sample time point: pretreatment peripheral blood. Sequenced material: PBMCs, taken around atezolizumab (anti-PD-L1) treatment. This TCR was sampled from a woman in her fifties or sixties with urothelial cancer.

CDR3 nucleotide sequence: TGTGCCAGCAGCTTAGTTGCAGGGGTCAACTCCTACGAGCAGTACTTC. Its protein product is CASSLVAGVNSYEQYF. V usage is TRBV7-9 and J usage is TRBJ2-7, with D possibly being TRBD1 (6 bases). The CDR3 sequence is 16 residues long. The V gene lost 1 base and the J gene lost 0 bases, with 13 bases spanning the gap. Germline V gene lookup returns CDR1 SEHNR and CDR2 FQNEAQ (reference sequence).